This record concerns one T cell receptor beta chain sequence. The sample comes from a study of blood T cell repertoires in COVID-19. CDR3 size: 15 residues. V lost 4 bases to trimming and J lost 8 bases; unmatched junction nucleotides: 6. The V gene's germline CDR1 is MDHEN and CDR2 SYDVKM. TCRdb's table, derived via immunoSEQ multiplex PCR, lists solely in-frame clones and lacks some. Among some 140,000 clones, roughly 83% were seen once, and the ten largest hold about 5.5%. The sequence came from a man in his forties with acute COVID-19. V usage is TRBV28 and J usage is TRBJ2-1; 12 nucleotides align to TRBD2. The sample consisted of PBMCs or T cells enriched from blood (not recorded which). In nucleotides, the CDR3 is TGTGCCAGCAGTTCCCCTAGCGGGAGGGCCTATGAGCAGTTCTTC. Amino acid sequence: CASSSPSGRAYEQFF.